This TCR beta chain is from a study of blood T cell repertoires in COVID-19. Study at large: Sources were T cells, B-cell-depleted T cells, or PBMCs; the material itself was cDNA or gDNA.

The data were produced by immunoSEQ multiplex PCR, yet TCRdb's version contains in-frame clones alone and is incomplete. Here the sample spans approximately 150,000 clones, 88% being singletons. Trimming cost V 4 bases and J 7 bases, with 20 bases left between them. Germline V lookup: CDR1 MGHRA, CDR2 YSYEKL. The CDR3 contains 17 residues. The chain has TRBV4-1 and TRBJ1-6, with D hard to call. The source of this sequence is a man aged 65-85 years with active COVID-19. Sequencing was carried out using peripheral blood. Here the CDR3 DNA reads TGCGCCAGCAGCCCTAGGAGGCTTCAACTCAGGAATTCACCCCTCCACTTT. Its protein is CASSPRRLQLRNSPLHF.